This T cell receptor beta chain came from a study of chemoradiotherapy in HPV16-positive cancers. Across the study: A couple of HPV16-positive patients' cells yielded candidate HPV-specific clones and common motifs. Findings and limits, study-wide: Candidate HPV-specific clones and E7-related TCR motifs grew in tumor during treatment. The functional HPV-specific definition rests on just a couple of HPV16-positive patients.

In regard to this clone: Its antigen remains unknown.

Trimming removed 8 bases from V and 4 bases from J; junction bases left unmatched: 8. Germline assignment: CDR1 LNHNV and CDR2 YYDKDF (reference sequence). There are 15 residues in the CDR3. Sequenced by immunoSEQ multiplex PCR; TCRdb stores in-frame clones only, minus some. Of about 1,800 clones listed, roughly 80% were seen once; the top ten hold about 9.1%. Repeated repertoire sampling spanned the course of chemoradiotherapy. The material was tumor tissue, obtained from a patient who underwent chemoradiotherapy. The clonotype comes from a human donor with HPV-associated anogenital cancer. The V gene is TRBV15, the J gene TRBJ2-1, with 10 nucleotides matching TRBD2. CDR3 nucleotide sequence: TGTGCCACCGAAATGGAAGCGGGAGGGTACAATGAGCAGTTCTTC. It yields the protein CATEMEAGGYNEQFF. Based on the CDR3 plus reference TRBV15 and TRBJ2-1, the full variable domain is DAMVIQNPRYQVTQFGKPVTLSCSQTLNHNVMYWYQQKSSQAPKLLFHYYDKDFNNEADTPDNFQSRRPNTSFCFLDIRSPGLGDTAMYLCATEMEAGGYNEQFFGPGTRLTVL.